One and the same sample provided the 13 T cell receptor beta chains below, sequenced in a study of blood T cells in healthy people across ages (dated by TCRdb to 2014 to 2015). Library creation used 5' RACE. Sequenced using an Illumina HiSeq 2500. A second roughly 6 to 12 cycle PCR used a sample-barcoded 5' primer and a J-beta primer mix. TCRdb's own reprocessing of the public reads used fastp at Q25 and MiXCR and kept productive beta chains. CDR3 protein sequences are deduplicated, and each keeps its most common genes and DNA. In this sample the table shows some 1.7 million distinct CDR3 sequences, 25% to 30% of which occur a single time. The ten largest clonotypes hold over 7% of the sample. The sample consisted of blood. These TCRs come from a woman aged 30 to 39 in good health.

The genes are TRBV4-1 and TRBJ2-1, with 7 bases aligning to TRBD1. The CDR3 is made up of 17 amino acids. V gave up 4 bases and J gave up 4 bases; unmatched junction bases: 13. Germline lookup yields CDR1 MGHRA and CDR2 YSYEKL. The CDR3 spells CASSRFGTGTAYNEQFF. CDR3 in DNA: TGCGCCAGCAGCCGATTCGGAACCGGGACAGCTTACAATGAGCAGTTCTTC.

J is TRBJ2-3 and V is TRBV10-3, with 9 bases lining up with TRBD1. J lost 0 bases, V lost 11 bases, and 6 bases had no gene match. Germline V lookup: CDR1 ENHRY, CDR2 SYGVKD. The CDR3 is 14 amino acids. CDR3 nucleotide sequence: TGTGCCGCCAGAGGACAGGGGAGCACAGATACGCAGTATTTT. It codes for CAARGQGSTDTQYF.

Ten or more counts support this clonotype. The chain combines TRBV4-3 with TRBJ2-5; possibly TRBD1 for D (6 bases). The V gene lost 0 bases and the J gene lost 6 bases, with 14 bases spanning the gap. The CDR3 totals 15 residues. Per the germline V gene, CDR1 is LGHNA and CDR2 is YSLEER. The CDR3, as DNA: TGCGCCAGCAGCCAAGATATGGGGCAGGGGCAGACCCAGTACTTC. This codes for CASSQDMGQGQTQYF.

The table lists this clonotype with a few counts. This chain links TRBV20-1 with TRBJ2-5; a weak D match, TRBD2 (5 bases). V was shortened by 4 bases and J by 2 bases, with 14 bases between the two germline ends. Germline V lookup: CDR1 DFQATT, CDR2 SNEGSKA (reference sequence). The CDR3 runs to 14 residues. CDR3: CSAIDGLSQETQYF. The CDR3 bases are TGCAGTGCTATCGACGGACTGTCTCAAGAGACCCAGTACTTC.

Turning to this clonotype: The junction and the germline gene differ at one end; a read error may be behind it. CDR3: CANSSPSQGDGYTF. The CDR3 coding sequence is TGTGCCAACAGTTCCCCGTCACAGGGTGACGGCTACACCTTC. V usage is TRBV28 and J usage is TRBJ1-2; the D gene is possibly TRBD1 (6 bases). CDR1 and CDR2 from the germline V gene are MDHEN and SYDVKM. This CDR3 has 14 amino acids.

The chain uses TRBV29-1 and TRBJ2-7; maybe TRBD2 (5 bases). This CDR3 has 11 amino acids. Germline loops: CDR1 SQVTM, CDR2 ANQGSEA. V was clipped by 6 bases and J by 6 bases, with 12 bases between them. CDR3 residues: CSVGPEGEQYF. CDR3 sequence (DNA): TGCAGCGTCGGTCCCGAGGGCGAGCAGTACTTC.

The chain recombines TRBV5-1 with TRBJ1-1, with 7 bases fitting TRBD1. CDR3 length: 14 residues. V lost 7 bases to trimming and J lost 6 bases; unmatched junction nucleotides: 12. Germline CDR1 is SGHRS and CDR2 is YFSETQ. The CDR3 DNA reads TGCGCCAGCGGTATTACAGGGGATTATTCTGAAGCTTTCTTT. It yields the protein CASGITGDYSEAFF.

At least ten counts were recorded for this clonotype. The chain couples TRBV9 to TRBJ2-6; no firm D call. This CDR3 is built from 14 residues. The germline V gene has CDR1 SGDLS and CDR2 YYNGEE. V lost 3 bases to trimming and J lost 0 bases, with 4 bases between them. The CDR3 region has the DNA TGTGCCAGCAGCGGGGGCTCTGGGGCCAACGTCCTGACTTTC. It codes for CASSGGSGANVLTF.

This chain joins TRBV20-1 and TRBJ2-5; TRBD2 might be the D (5 bases). Germline V gene sequence: CDR1 DFQATT, CDR2 SNEGSKA (reference sequence). Trimming removed 4 bases at V and 1 base at J, with 19 bases between. This CDR3 region has 16 residues. The CDR3 reads CSATGQLDALQETQYF. The CDR3 DNA is TGCAGTGCTACCGGGCAACTAGACGCCCTCCAAGAGACCCAGTACTTC.

This clonotype was counted ten times or more. V usage is TRBV5-1 and J usage is TRBJ2-1; 7 bases fit TRBD2. V dropped 0 bases and J dropped 6; count of bases not matched to a gene: 3. CDR1 and CDR2 (germline): SGHRS, YFSETQ. The CDR3 length is 14 residues. The CDR3 here is CASSLGLASNEQFF. The CDR3 DNA reads as TGCGCCAGCAGCTTGGGACTAGCATCCAATGAGCAGTTCTTC.

This chain joins TRBV20-1 and TRBJ1-2; a possible D gene is TRBD1 (5 bases). This CDR3 is 13 amino acids long. The germline CDR1 and CDR2 sequences are DFQATT and SNEGSKA (reference sequence). Trimming took 5 bases from V and 2 from J, leaving 12 bases between them. CDR3 loop: CSASGTSNYGYTF. CDR3 coding DNA: TGCAGTGCTTCCGGGACGAGCAACTATGGCTACACCTTC.

The CDR3 loop is CASSMDREGGTNEKLFF. In DNA form, the CDR3 reads TGCGCCAGCAGCATGGACAGGGAAGGTGGAACTAATGAAAAACTGTTTTTT. This sequence joins TRBV5-1 and TRBJ1-4; 8 bases match TRBD1. V trimming: 4 bases; J trimming: 1 base; junction bases outside the gene matches: 9. The germline V gene has CDR1 SGHRS and CDR2 YFSETQ. The CDR3 is 17 amino acids.

Points on this clonotype: A read error may be the cause here, since a much bigger clone is one base away. The chain is built from TRBV20-1 and TRBJ2-4; TRBD2 matches at 7 bases. V lost 0 bases, J lost 13 bases, and 15 bases stayed unmatched. Germline assignment: CDR1 DFQATT and CDR2 SNEGSKA (reference sequence). The CDR3 contains 15 residues. DNA for the CDR3: TGCAGTGCTAGAGATCAGGCTAGCGGATACAATGAGCAGTACTTC. Protein: CSARDQASGYNEQYF.